The rows below give T cell receptor beta chains drawn from one sample of a study of T cell changes during pregnancy in multiple sclerosis. The assay was immunoSEQ multiplex PCR, and TCRdb's table has in-frame clones only and misses some. The sample carries about 24,000 clones, approximately 86% recorded once. The sequencing used CD4+ T cells from peripheral blood mononuclear cells, collected in the second trimester of pregnancy. These TCRs come from a female donor in good health, enrolled as a control in a pregnancy study. Each CDR3 is given with its conserved first and last residue. The order of the fields is J gene, V gene, D gene, clone size, CDR3 DNA, CDR3 protein. A D gene is named only where the DNA matches it firmly. Clone size appears in some rows only: once, few, many, or a class for an expanded clone.

J: TRBJ1-6
V: TRBV2
D: TRBD1
size: .
DNA: TGTGCCAGCAGCCTTGACAGGGATAATTCACCCCTCCACTTT
CDR3: CASSLDRDNSPLHF

J: TRBJ2-7
V: TRBV5-1
D: TRBD2
size: .
DNA: TGCGCCAGCAGCCCCCGAGGTAGCGGGGGGGCCAACGAGCAGTACTTC
CDR3: CASSPRGSGGANEQYF

J: TRBJ2-3
V: TRBV5-1
D: TRBD2
size: once
DNA: TGCGCCAGCAGCCCAAGACGGGGGGGCACAGATACGCAGTATTTT
CDR3: CASSPRRGGTDTQYF

J: TRBJ2-3
V: TRBV30
D: TRBD2
size: .
DNA: TGTGCAGGGGTGGCGGGAGCGGGAGATACGCAGTATTTT
CDR3: CAGVAGAGDTQYF

J: TRBJ2-1
V: TRBV27
D: TRBD2
size: .
DNA: TGTGCCAGCAGATTAGGACTAGCGACGCCCTACGAGCAGTTCTTC
CDR3: CASRLGLATPYEQFF

J: TRBJ2-1
V: TRBV15
D: TRBD2
size: .
DNA: TGTGCCACCAGCGGCCTGTTAGCGGGGGGCTCCTACAATGAGCAGTTCTTC
CDR3: CATSGLLAGGSYNEQFF

J: TRBJ1-2
V: TRBV2
D: .
size: .
DNA: TGTGCCAGCAGTGAAGGCCAGGTGAACTATGGCTACACCTTC
CDR3: CASSEGQVNYGYTF

J: TRBJ1-1
V: TRBV7-3
D: TRBD1
size: .
DNA: TGTGCCAGCAGCTCCCCGACAGGGGTGGGGAACACTGAAGCTTTCTTT
CDR3: CASSSPTGVGNTEAFF

J: TRBJ1-2
V: TRBV30
D: .
size: .
DNA: TGTGCCCGACGGGGTGATAACTATGGCTACACCTTC
CDR3: CARRGDNYGYTF

J: TRBJ1-6
V: TRBV4-1
D: TRBD1
size: medium-sized
DNA: TGCGCCAGCAGCCACGACGGGAGGGACAGGGGACCTTCACCCCTCCACTTT
CDR3: CASSHDGRDRGPSPLHF

J: TRBJ1-2
V: TRBV5-1
D: .
size: .
DNA: TGCGCCAGCAGCTCAGGGTCAAGGGGCCCGGATGGCTACACCTTC
CDR3: CASSSGSRGPDGYTF

J: TRBJ2-4
V: TRBV5-6
D: .
size: .
DNA: TGTGCCAGCAGCCCCCCGGTAGGAGTGGAAGCCAAAAACATTCAGTACTTC
CDR3: CASSPPVGVEAKNIQYF

J: TRBJ2-1
V: TRBV28
D: TRBD1
size: .
DNA: TGTGCCAGCAGTTCGCCGGGACAGGGGGCAATCAATGAGCAGTTCTTC
CDR3: CASSSPGQGAINEQFF

J: TRBJ2-1
V: TRBV7-9
D: TRBD2
size: .
DNA: TGTGCCAGCAGCCAACCCGGGGGGGAAAATGAGCAGTTCTTC
CDR3: CASSQPGGENEQFF

J: TRBJ1-4
V: TRBV6-5
D: .
size: medium-sized
DNA: TGTGCCAGCAGTTCCTACAGGGACCGTAATGAAAAACTGTTTTTT
CDR3: CASSSYRDRNEKLFF

J: TRBJ2-7
V: TRBV5-1
D: .
size: .
DNA: TGCGCCAGCAGCTTGGCGACGCGGGGCGAGCAGTACTTC
CDR3: CASSLATRGEQYF

J: TRBJ2-3
V: TRBV7-4
D: TRBD2
size: .
DNA: TGTGCCAGCAGCCCCTGTGGGCGGGAGGTGACAGATACGCAGTATTTT
CDR3: CASSPCGREVTDTQYF

J: TRBJ2-5
V: TRBV5-4
D: TRBD2
size: .
DNA: TGTGCCAGCAGCTCCCGGGGGGGAAAGCTAGGACTCCAAGAGACCCAGTACTTC
CDR3: CASSSRGGKLGLQETQYF

J: TRBJ2-7
V: TRBV28
D: TRBD2
size: once
DNA: TGTGCCAGCAGCCCCTTAGCGGGAGAAGGGTACGAGCAGTACTTC
CDR3: CASSPLAGEGYEQYF

J: TRBJ2-7
V: TRBV4-2
D: TRBD2
size: .
DNA: TGTGCCAGCAGCCAAGATCGGGGAGCGGGGGGAGATGAGCAGTACTTC
CDR3: CASSQDRGAGGDEQYF

J: TRBJ1-3
V: TRBV10-2
D: .
size: .
DNA: TGCGCCAGCAGTGGCAGGGCCAACTCTGGAAACACCATATATTTT
CDR3: CASSGRANSGNTIYF

J: TRBJ1-6
V: TRBV5-4
D: .
size: .
DNA: TGTGCCAGCAGCTTACGGGGGTCCTATAATTCACCCCTCCACTTT
CDR3: CASSLRGSYNSPLHF

J: TRBJ1-5
V: TRBV6-1
D: .
size: .
DNA: TGTGCCAGCAGATCGTGGGGAGACAATCAGCCCCAGCATTTT
CDR3: CASRSWGDNQPQHF

J: TRBJ2-5
V: TRBV2
D: .
size: .
DNA: TGTGCCAGCAGAGAGGGTTTGTGGGCCCAAGAGACCCAGTACTTC
CDR3: CASREGLWAQETQYF

J: TRBJ2-7
V: TRBV5-4
D: .
size: once
DNA: TGTGCCAGCACAGAAGTAGGCAGGGCTGGATACGAGCAGTACTTC
CDR3: CASTEVGRAGYEQYF

J: TRBJ2-7
V: TRBV27
D: TRBD2
size: .
DNA: TGTGCCAGCAGTTTAGCCAGCGGGGTGAACTACGAGCAGTACTTC
CDR3: CASSLASGVNYEQYF

J: TRBJ2-1
V: TRBV6-5
D: .
size: few
DNA: TGTGCCAGCAGTTACCGGAGGGAGCAGTTCTTC
CDR3: CASSYRREQFF

J: TRBJ2-2
V: TRBV28
D: .
size: .
DNA: TGTGCCAGCAGTCCCGACAGGAGGAACACCGGGGAGCTGTTTTTT
CDR3: CASSPDRRNTGELFF

J: TRBJ2-3
V: TRBV5-1
D: .
size: .
DNA: TGCGCCAGCAGCTTAGAGGGAGTCGTGACAGATACGCAGTATTTT
CDR3: CASSLEGVVTDTQYF

J: TRBJ1-2
V: TRBV19
D: TRBD1
size: few
DNA: TGTGCCAGTAGTATAGACAGGGGGAAAGGCTATGGCTACACCTTC
CDR3: CASSIDRGKGYGYTF

J: TRBJ2-5
V: TRBV11-2
D: .
size: .
DNA: TGTGCCAGCAGCTTAAACCTTGCAGGATCGATCCGAGAGACCCAGTACTTC
CDR3: CASSLNLAGSIRETQYF

J: TRBJ1-4
V: TRBV6-5
D: TRBD1
size: .
DNA: TGTGCCAGCACCCGGGACAGCATATCGGGAGAAAAACTGTTTTTT
CDR3: CASTRDSISGEKLFF

J: TRBJ2-2
V: TRBV18
D: TRBD1
size: .
DNA: TGTGCCAGCTCAGGACAGGGCACCGGGGAGCTGTTTTTT
CDR3: CASSGQGTGELFF

J: TRBJ2-1
V: TRBV9
D: TRBD1
size: .
DNA: TGTGCCAGCACCGCGGGGACAGGGACTTACAATGAGCAGTTCTTC
CDR3: CASTAGTGTYNEQFF

J: TRBJ2-4
V: TRBV13
D: TRBD1
size: few
DNA: TGTGCCAGCAGTCGTTTTACAATTGGACAGGGGCGGGCGACCAAAAACATTCAGTACTTC
CDR3: CASSRFTIGQGRATKNIQYF

J: TRBJ2-7
V: TRBV2
D: TRBD1
size: .
DNA: TGTGCCAGCAGTTACGACAGGGGAGAGCAGTACTTC
CDR3: CASSYDRGEQYF

J: TRBJ2-1
V: TRBV7-2
D: .
size: few
DNA: TGTGCCAGCAGCCCTGGAAGCCTAGCTGGGTACAATGAGCAGTTCTTC
CDR3: CASSPGSLAGYNEQFF

J: TRBJ1-2
V: TRBV5-4
D: .
size: .
DNA: TGTGCCAGCAGCCCCCGTGGGGCGGTCAACCTGAGAGGCTACACCTTC
CDR3: CASSPRGAVNLRGYTF

J: TRBJ2-3
V: TRBV27
D: .
size: .
DNA: TGTGCCAGCAGTCCCGGATGGGGCCAACGGCCTGCACTGGATACGCAGTATTTT
CDR3: CASSPGWGQRPALDTQYF